These 2 T cell receptor beta chains were sequenced from one sample in a study of radiation and T cells in renal cell carcinoma. Generated by immunoSEQ multiplex PCR, the TCRdb table keeps only in-frame clones and is missing some. This sample has over 12,000 clones; 62% occur once, and the top ten carry roughly 18%. The treatment denotes: treatment-naive control, cytoreductive nephrectomy. Sequenced material: tumor tissue, taken from a patient whose treatment was nephrectomy without radiotherapy. The receptors derive from a man between 60 and 75 years old with renal cell carcinoma.

The V gene is TRBV5-1, the J gene TRBJ2-7; 8 bases map to TRBD2. This CDR3 is 15 amino acids long. CDR1 and CDR2 (germline): SGHRS, YFSETQ. The V gene end was trimmed by 0 bases and the J gene end by 4 bases; junction bases not matched to a gene: 6. CDR3 sequence: CASSLEGLGGYEQYF. The CDR3 nucleotides are TGCGCCAGCAGCTTGGAGGGACTAGGAGGATACGAGCAGTACTTC.

The chain carries TRBV6-6 and TRBJ2-3; D unclear. V dropped 6 bases and J dropped 0 bases, with 10 bases sitting between them. Looked up from germline, CDR1 is MNHNY and CDR2 is SVGAGI (reference sequence). The CDR3 totals 14 residues. CDR3 region: CASRTAASTDTQYF. CDR3 DNA sequence: TGTGCCAGCAGAACAGCAGCTAGCACAGATACGCAGTATTTT.